Below are 30 T cell receptor beta chains sequenced from a single sample in a study of blood T cell repertoires in COVID-19. The method was immunoSEQ multiplex PCR; TCRdb's version includes in-frame clones alone and lacks a portion of them. The sample includes around 310,000 clones, roughly 89% of them seen just once. Sequenced: PBMCs or T cells enriched from blood (not recorded which). These TCRs come from a woman in her 30s who had recovered from COVID-19.

The chain combines TRBV6-1 with TRBJ2-3; 7 bases line up with TRBD2. The junction had 6 bases not matched to a gene; V was cut back by 0 bases and J by 3 bases. Germline V lookup: CDR1 MNHNS, CDR2 SASEGT. This CDR3 has 16 amino acids. CDR3 amino acids: CASSEAAAGLTDTQYF. The DNA of the CDR3 is TGTGCCAGCAGTGAAGCGGCAGCGGGACTGACAGATACGCAGTATTTT.

Note on this clone: The junction and the germline gene differ at one end; a read error may be behind it. The chain employs TRBV6-2 or TRBV6-3 and TRBJ2-7; 9 nucleotides align to TRBD2. CDR1 and CDR2 from the germline V gene are MNHEY and SVGEGT. The CDR3 is 16 amino acids. Written as DNA, the CDR3 is TGTGCCAGCAGTTACGGGCGGGGCCAGCGGGAGGACACTCTACTCTTC. This gives the protein CASSYGRGQREDTLLF.

This chain joins TRBV10-2 and TRBJ2-7, with D maybe TRBD2 (7 bases). The CDR3 is made up of 15 amino acids. CDR1 and CDR2 from the germline V gene are WSHSY and SAAADI. Trimming stripped 3 bases from V and 0 bases from J, with 12 bases between. CDR3 nucleotide sequence: TGCGCCAGCAGTGACCCCCGGGGGGCCTCCTACGAGCAGTACTTC. Amino acid sequence: CASSDPRGASYEQYF.

The chain is built from TRBV2 and TRBJ2-5; 12 bases are a match to TRBD2. Per the germline V gene, CDR1 is SNHLY and CDR2 is FYNNEI. There are 15 residues in the CDR3. With 1 base clipped from V and 6 bases from J, the junction kept 3 bases outside the gene matches. CDR3 protein: CASSEGLAGVKTQYF. The CDR3 DNA is TGTGCCAGCAGTGAAGGACTAGCGGGAGTGAAGACCCAGTACTTC. The full variable domain, completed using reference TRBV2 and TRBJ2-5, is EPEVTQTPSHQVTQMGQEVILRCVPISNHLYFYWYRQILGQKVEFLVSFYNNEISEKSEIFDDQFSVERPDGSNFTLKIRSTKLEDSAMYFCASSEGLAGVKTQYFGPGTRLLVL.

The gene calls are TRBV5-1 and TRBJ2-1; 12 nucleotides match TRBD1. This CDR3 comprises 16 residues. From germline, CDR1 is SGHRS and CDR2 YFSETQ. J lost 7 bases, V lost 7 bases, and 12 bases had no gene match. The chain's CDR3 is CASAPSPGQGANEQFF. The CDR3 DNA is TGCGCCAGCGCCCCCTCCCCGGGACAGGGGGCGAATGAGCAGTTCTTC. Combining the CDR3 with reference TRBV5-1 and TRBJ2-1 gives the whole variable domain KAGVTQTPRYLIKTRGQQVTLSCSPISGHRSVSWYQQTPGQGLQFLFEYFSETQRNKGNFPGRFSGRQFSNSRSEMNVSTLELGDSALYLCASAPSPGQGANEQFFGPGTRLTVL.

V gene TRBV3-1 (or the pseudogene TRBV3-2) combines with J gene TRBJ2-5; no clear D gene. The CDR3 is 17 amino acids. The V and J ends lost 4 bases and 1 base respectively, with 19 bases between them. Germline V lookup: CDR1 LGHDT, CDR2 YNNKEL (reference sequence). The CDR3 nucleotides are TGTGCCAGCAGCCCCGCCGGAATAGTTAGCTCCCAAGAGACCCAGTACTTC. Amino acids: CASSPAGIVSSQETQYF.

This clone was seen only once. The V gene is TRBV19, the J gene TRBJ2-3; 8 bases line up with TRBD2. This CDR3 is 15 amino acids long. After removal of 5 bases from V and 6 bases from J, the junction contained 10 bases not matched to a gene. Germline CDR1 reads LNHDA; CDR2 reads SQIVND (reference sequence). The CDR3: CASSPRGGQVDTQYF. CDR3 nucleotides: TGTGCCAGTAGTCCCCGGGGGGGGCAAGTTGATACGCAGTATTTT.

The chain links TRBV7-2 to TRBJ1-6; D not certain. The CDR3 is made up of 12 amino acids. The V end was cut by 5 bases, the J end by 10 bases, with 9 bases between. CDR1 SGHTA and CDR2 FQGNSA come from the germline V gene. CDR3 sequence (DNA): TGTGCCAGCAGCCGGGAAGGATCACCCCTCCACTTT. Amino acid sequence: CASSREGSPLHF.

This sequence joins TRBV27 and TRBJ2-7, with 9 bases aligning to TRBD1. This CDR3 is 15 amino acids long. The germline V gene encodes CDR1 MNHEY and CDR2 SMNVEV (reference sequence). Germline trimming cut 5 bases from V and 3 bases from J; bases unmatched to any gene: 8. CDR3 sequence reads: CASSKTGTGFYEQYF. In nucleotides, the CDR3 is TGTGCCAGCAGTAAAACCGGGACAGGGTTCTACGAGCAGTACTTC.

The J gene is TRBJ2-2, the V gene TRBV27; 7 nucleotides agree with TRBD1. Germline-derived CDR1 and CDR2 are MNHEY and SMNVEV (reference sequence). V lost 3 bases and J lost 3; bases outside the gene matches: 4. The CDR3 totals 15 residues. The CDR3 DNA reads TGTGCCAGCAGTTTGACAGGGCCGGACACCGGGGAGCTGTTTTTT. The encoded protein is CASSLTGPDTGELFF.

CDR3 nucleotides: TGTGCCAGCAGTTCCCCGGGACAACGCTACAATGAGCAGTTCTTC. It encodes CASSSPGQRYNEQFF. V gene TRBV27 combines with J gene TRBJ2-1, with D maybe TRBD1 (6 bases). The germline V gene has CDR1 MNHEY and CDR2 SMNVEV (reference sequence). The length of the CDR3 is 15 residues. Between the trimmed V and J ends, which lost 4 bases and 3 bases, there was a span of 13 bases.

This clone was seen a handful of times. The chain couples TRBV27 to TRBJ1-2; D might be TRBD1 (5 bases). This CDR3 comprises 15 residues. CDR1 MNHEY and CDR2 SMNVEV come from the germline V gene (reference sequence). V lost 2 bases to trimming and J lost 2 bases, with 12 bases between them. CDR3 nucleotides: TGTGCCAGCAGTTTAAAGGGTGGGGGGAACTATGGCTACACCTTC. It codes for CASSLKGGGNYGYTF.

As concerns this clone: Other nucleotide sequences from this sample produce the same CDR3. The chain carries TRBV19 and TRBJ1-1; no reliable D call. The CDR3 covers 12 residues. V shed 3 bases and J shed 1 base, with 3 bases lying between them. Germline lookup yields CDR1 LNHDA and CDR2 SQIVND (reference sequence). The CDR3 DNA follows: TGTGCCAGTAGTATGAGGAACACTGAAGCTTTCTTT. Translating it yields CASSMRNTEAFF.

The chain is built from TRBV27 and TRBJ1-2; D is unresolved. CDR3 length equals 15 residues. The germline CDR1 and CDR2 sequences are MNHEY and SMNVEV (reference sequence). Trimming removed 2 bases at V and 5 bases at J, with 15 bases between. The DNA for the CDR3 is TGTGCCAGCAGTTTAGCGCCGGGAGGTGGATATGGCTACACCTTC. Translated, it gives CASSLAPGGGYGYTF.

The DNA for the CDR3 is TGCGCCAGCAGCTTGGGCGGAGGGTATTACAATGAGCAGTTCTTC. Its translation is CASSLGGGYYNEQFF. V usage is TRBV5-1 and J usage is TRBJ2-1, with D tentatively TRBD2 (6 bases). The CDR3 length is 15 residues. Germline V gives CDR1 SGHRS, CDR2 YFSETQ. V lost 0 bases, J lost 4 bases, and 11 bases lay in between.

This clone was counted a few times. V usage is TRBV6-5 and J usage is TRBJ1-4; D is unclear. The ends were cut back, 0 bases at V and 4 bases at J, with 9 bases in the middle. CDR1 is MNHEY, CDR2 SVGAGI, per germline. The CDR3 runs to 15 residues. As DNA, the CDR3 is TGTGCCAGCAGTTACTCCGGAAACAGTAATGAAAAACTGTTTTTT. Translated: CASSYSGNSNEKLFF.

CDR3 DNA sequence: TGTGCCAGCAGCCCTAGAGGGACTAGCGGGACCGGGGAGCTGTTTTTT. Protein product: CASSPRGTSGTGELFF. The chain combines TRBV3-1 (or the pseudogene TRBV3-2) with TRBJ2-2; 12 positions agree with TRBD2. The CDR3 spans 16 residues. Germline loops: CDR1 LGHDT, CDR2 YNNKEL (reference sequence). Trimming cost V 4 bases and J 5 bases; bases outside gene matches: 5.

The rearrangement joins TRBV28 to TRBJ1-1; D is ambiguous. Germline-derived CDR1 and CDR2 are MDHEN and SYDVKM. The CDR3 spans 15 residues. V was trimmed by 3 bases and J by 6 bases, leaving 17 bases between them. DNA of the CDR3: TGTGCCAGCAGTTTTATGAGACTCAGGAGGTCTGAAGCTTTCTTT. This gives the protein CASSFMRLRRSEAFF.

The chain has TRBV28 and TRBJ2-2; D is uncertain. With 6 bases removed from V and 0 bases from J, the gap between germline ends came to 2 bases. This CDR3 is built from 12 residues. Germline values: CDR1 MDHEN, CDR2 SYDVKM. CDR3 loop: CASSSNTGELFF. The CDR3 DNA follows: TGTGCCAGCAGCTCGAACACCGGGGAGCTGTTTTTT.

The table lists this clone with a count of one. The V call is TRBV28, the J call TRBJ1-2, with TRBD1 matching 8 bases. Unmatched junction bases numbered 16, after V lost 5 bases and J lost 8 bases. There are 16 residues in the CDR3. From germline, CDR1 is MDHEN and CDR2 SYDVKM. Here the CDR3 reads CASSAPARARGRGYTF. CDR3 DNA: TGTGCCAGCAGTGCCCCTGCCCGCGCCAGGGGGCGCGGCTACACCTTC.

The genes are TRBV24-1 and TRBJ2-1; 7 bases match TRBD2. Germline trimming cut 1 base from V and 4 bases from J; bases unmatched to any gene: 6. Per germline, CDR1 KGHDR and CDR2 SFDVKD. The length of the CDR3 is 16 residues. CDR3 DNA: TGTGCCACCAGTGATTTAAGGGCGGGAGAATACAATGAGCAGTTCTTC. Translation gives CATSDLRAGEYNEQFF.

The V call is TRBV7-9, the J call TRBJ2-1; TRBD2 agrees at 7 bases. Per germline, CDR1 SEHNR and CDR2 FQNEAQ (reference sequence). The CDR3 spans 15 residues. V shed 1 base and J 8 bases; nucleotides not matched to a gene: 8. The CDR3 loop is CASSLVLGLDHEQFF. CDR3 DNA sequence: TGTGCCAGCAGCTTAGTCTTAGGACTAGACCATGAGCAGTTCTTC.

V gene TRBV10-2 combines with J gene TRBJ2-7; TRBD2 matches 11 bases. Germline V lookup: CDR1 WSHSY, CDR2 SAAADI. V was clipped by 8 bases and J by 7 bases; unmatched bases: 16. The CDR3 is made up of 16 amino acids. The CDR3 reads CASVGTSGAGSREQYF. The DNA for the CDR3 is TGCGCCAGCGTCGGGACTAGCGGTGCGGGGTCTCGAGAGCAGTACTTC.

The V gene is TRBV6-5, the J gene TRBJ2-7; D may be TRBD1 (6 bases). The germline CDR1 and CDR2 sequences are MNHEY and SVGAGI. V lost 11 bases and J 6 bases, leaving 17 bases between the germline ends. The CDR3 runs 12 residues. The CDR3 nucleotides read TGTGCCTTAAACAGGGTAATGAGCGAGCAGTACTTC. It codes for CALNRVMSEQYF.

The chain is built from TRBV9 and TRBJ2-1; possibly TRBD1 for D (5 bases). This CDR3 has 15 amino acids. The V end lost 4 bases, the J end lost 5 bases, and 16 bases lay between the germline ends. CDR1 is SGDLS, CDR2 YYNGEE, per germline. CDR3 sequence (DNA): TGTGCCAGCAGCCCCCAAACCCAGGGTCACAATGAGCAGTTCTTC. Amino acid sequence: CASSPQTQGHNEQFF.

V gene TRBV7-6 combines with J gene TRBJ1-5, with D possibly matching TRBD1 (5 bases). With 5 bases removed from V and 3 bases from J, the gap between germline ends came to 11 bases. The CDR3 is 14 residues long. Germline V CDR1 and CDR2: SGHVS, FNYEAQ. CDR3 nucleotides: TGTGCCAGCAGCCAAGGACAAACCAATCAGCCCCAGCATTTT. It is translated as CASSQGQTNQPQHF.

The rearrangement uses TRBV27 and TRBJ2-1; 9 nucleotides line up with TRBD1. Germline loops: CDR1 MNHEY, CDR2 SMNVEV (reference sequence). V shed 5 bases, J shed 2 bases, and the junction held 7 bases outside the gene matches. The CDR3 has 16 amino acids. The CDR3 DNA reads TGTGCCAGCAGTCCTGGGACAGGGATCACCTACAATGAGCAGTTCTTC. Translation gives CASSPGTGITYNEQFF.

V gene TRBV18 combines with J gene TRBJ1-1; no reliable D call. CDR1 KGHSH and CDR2 LQKENI come from the germline V gene. The CDR3 has 14 amino acids. Trimming stripped 3 bases from V and 0 bases from J, with 8 bases between. The CDR3 DNA sequence: TGTGCCAGCTCACCTAGCAGCGTGAACACTGAAGCTTTCTTT. This sequence encodes CASSPSSVNTEAFF.

V usage is TRBV3-1 (or the pseudogene TRBV3-2) and J usage is TRBJ1-1; possibly TRBD1 for D (5 bases). V gave up 1 base and J gave up 1 base, with 13 bases separating them. The CDR3 consists of 16 residues. Looked up from germline, CDR1 is LGHDT and CDR2 is YNNKEL (reference sequence). This chain's CDR3 is CASSQVGPGSNTEAFF. The CDR3 bases are TGTGCCAGCAGCCAAGTTGGTCCAGGGTCGAACACTGAAGCTTTCTTT.

The rearrangement links TRBV18 to TRBJ1-4; D is possibly TRBD1 (6 bases). The CDR3 has 15 residues. Deletions cut 5 bases from V and 7 bases from J, with 17 bases between. Germline CDR1 is KGHSH and CDR2 is LQKENI. CDR3 amino acids: CASSTIGGLGEKLFF. The CDR3 DNA reads TGTGCCAGCTCAACAATCGGGGGGCTGGGTGAAAAACTGTTTTTT.